This entry lists 2 T cell receptor beta chains sequenced from one sample in a study of shared clonotypes between healthy human individuals. Naive CD8 cells lacked CD45RO and underwent positive selection for CCR7, leaving out terminally differentiated effector memory CD45RA+ cells. Produced via immunoSEQ multiplex PCR; TCRdb's table is partial and in-frame only. This sample has around 1,900,000 clones, with just over 90% found just once. Specimen: naive CD8+ T cells from PBMCs. All receptors derive from a man aged 18 to 29 in good health. Some clones in this sample may be carry-over from other donors' samples.

The chain has TRBV19 and TRBJ2-7, with 9 bases aligning to TRBD2. This CDR3 region has 18 residues. Trimming cost V 2 bases and J 2 bases; bases outside gene matches: 13. Germline-derived CDR1 and CDR2 are LNHDA and SQIVND (reference sequence). DNA for the CDR3: TGTGCCAGTAGTATATCCCCCCCACTAGCGGGTGGCCCCTACGAGCAGTACTTC. Protein product: CASSISPPLAGGPYEQYF.

CDR3 bases: TGTGCCAGCAGTGAAATAGGACACATATCCTACGAGCAGTACTTC. It translates to CASSEIGHISYEQYF. The chain links TRBV6-1 to TRBJ2-7; D might be TRBD1 (5 bases). Germline-derived CDR1 and CDR2 are MNHNS and SASEGT. V lost 2 bases and J lost 1, with 12 bases in between. CDR3 length: 15 residues.